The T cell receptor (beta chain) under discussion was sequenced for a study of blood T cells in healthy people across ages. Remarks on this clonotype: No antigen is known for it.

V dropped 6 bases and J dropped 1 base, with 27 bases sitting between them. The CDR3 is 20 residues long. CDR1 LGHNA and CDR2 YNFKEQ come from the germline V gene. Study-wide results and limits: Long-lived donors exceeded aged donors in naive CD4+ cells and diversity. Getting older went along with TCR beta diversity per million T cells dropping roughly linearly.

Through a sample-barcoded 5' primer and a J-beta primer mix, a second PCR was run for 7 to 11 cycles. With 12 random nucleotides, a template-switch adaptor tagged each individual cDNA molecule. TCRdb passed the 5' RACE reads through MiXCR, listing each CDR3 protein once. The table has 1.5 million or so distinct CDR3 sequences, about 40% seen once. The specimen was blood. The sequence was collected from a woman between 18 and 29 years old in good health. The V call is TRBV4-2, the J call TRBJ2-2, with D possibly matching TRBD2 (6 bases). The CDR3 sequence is CASSGGRRTPPGVNTGELFF. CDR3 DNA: TGTGCCAGCAGTGGAGGGAGAAGGACCCCCCCGGGCGTGAACACCGGGGAGCTGTTTTTT.